This record concerns one T cell receptor (beta chain) sequence. Antigen unknown. This sample was included in a study of CD8+ T cells in alopecia areata. Study overall: At a dose of 5 to 10 mg twice daily, oral tofacitinib was given to treated patients. Scoring of treated patients' severity used the percentage of affected scalp area.

Isolated RNA was reverse transcribed into cDNA used as the sequencing template. The method was immunoSEQ multiplex PCR; TCRdb's version includes in-frame clones alone and lacks a portion of them. The sample has 130,000 to 150,000 clones; around 82% are singletons. Study-level points and caveats: Because one nonresponder was included, the link of baseline CD8+ expansion to response is considered uncertain.

Treatment in this sample: oral pan-JAK inhibitor, 5-10 mg twice daily. Isolation of CD4+ and CD8+ T cells from PBMCs was achieved by sorting. Here the sequenced sample was CD8+ T cells sorted from blood, taken at week 4, from a patient treated with tofacitinib. The clonotype originates from a human donor with alopecia areata.

For the CDR3, the DNA is TGTGCCAGCAGTTCCGACAGGGGGCGGGCAGATACGCAGTATTTT. It codes for CASSSDRGRADTQYF. The J gene is TRBJ2-3, the V gene TRBV27, with 10 bases lining up with TRBD1. CDR1 and CDR2 (germline): MNHEY, SMNVEV (reference sequence). J lost 4 bases, V lost 4 bases, and 5 bases had no gene match. This CDR3 is built from 15 residues.